One and the same sample provided the 18 T cell receptor beta chains below, sequenced in a study of immune characterization of retroperitoneal liposarcoma. In TCRdb, the PCR reads were re-called with MiXCR into one record per CDR3 protein. In the table there are 8,000 to 13,000 distinct CDR3 sequences, roughly 25% of which are singletons. The specimen was tumor tissue. All receptors derive from a female donor with retroperitoneal liposarcoma.

This clonotype is labeled large. This sequence joins TRBV6-1 and TRBJ2-1, with 10 nucleotides matching TRBD2. The tail of the sequence fits TRBJ2-7 better, so the J call may be wrong. The CDR3 sequence is 15 residues long. Per the germline V gene, CDR1 is MNHNS and CDR2 is SASEGT. CDR3 DNA sequence: TGTGCCAGCAGTGAGGGACTAGCGATTCTTCCGGAGCAGTACTTC. Protein sequence: CASSEGLAILPEQYF.

This clonotype is termed medium-sized. V usage is TRBV7-2 and J usage is TRBJ2-1; no reliable D call. The length of the CDR3 is 16 residues. The germline V gene has CDR1 SGHTA and CDR2 FQGNSA. Trimming pared 5 bases from V and 13 bases from J, leaving 27 bases between. In DNA, the CDR3 is TGTGCCAGCAGCATCAAAGCTGTGAGTCTCCAAGAGACCCAGTTCTTC. This gives the protein CASSIKAVSLQETQFF.

V and J are TRBV6-1 and TRBJ2-1; TRBD1 agrees at 9 bases. The CDR3 has 15 amino acids. V lost 5 bases to trimming and J lost 7 bases; unmatched junction nucleotides: 9. CDR1 MNHNS and CDR2 SASEGT come from the germline V gene. The CDR3 nucleotides read TGTGCCAGCAGTTGGAGGGACAGGGCCTCAAATGAGCAGTTCTTC. Its protein product is CASSWRDRASNEQFF.

This chain uses TRBV10-1 with TRBJ2-1; 10 bases agree with TRBD1. With 0 bases clipped from V and 6 bases from J, the junction kept 5 bases outside the gene matches. From germline, CDR1 is WNHNN and CDR2 SYGVQD (reference sequence). This CDR3 comprises 16 residues. CDR3 in amino acids: CASSESRGQGSNEQFF. The CDR3 DNA is TGCGCCAGCAGTGAGTCCAGGGGACAGGGGAGCAATGAGCAGTTCTTC.

The chain joins TRBV27 to TRBJ2-3; TRBD2 aligns across 9 bases. The CDR3 loop spans 14 amino acids. The germline CDR1 and CDR2 sequences are MNHEY and SMNVEV (reference sequence). The V segment lost 6 bases and the J segment 7 bases; nucleotides outside the gene matches: 8. CDR3 DNA sequence: TGTGCCAGCAGGGCGGGAGGGCCGGGGAATACGCAGTATTTT. Encoded protein: CASRAGGPGNTQYF.

This clonotype turned up a few times. The chain links TRBV7-9 to TRBJ2-1; 9 nucleotides align to TRBD2. The last part of the DNA fits TRBJ2-7 better; the J call may be wrong. The CDR3 has 14 residues. CDR1 is SEHNR, CDR2 FQNEAQ, per germline (reference sequence). Here the CDR3 DNA reads TGTGCCAGCAGCACAGGGCTAGCGGGAAATGAGCAGTACTTC. This encodes CASSTGLAGNEQYF.

This clonotype was picked up a small number of times. V usage is TRBV12-5 and J usage is TRBJ1-1; possible D gene TRBD1, 6 bases. Germline values: CDR1 LGHNT, CDR2 FRNRAP. The CDR3 runs to 21 residues. The V end lost 0 bases, the J end lost 0 bases, and 26 bases lay between the germline ends. CDR3 DNA sequence: TGTGCTAGTGGTTTGGTACTATCGGATTTGCGGGGGCCCCCGATGAACACTGAAGCTTTCTTT. Amino acids: CASGLVLSDLRGPPMNTEAFF.

This clonotype rates as medium-sized. V is TRBV7-2 and J is TRBJ1-2, with D unclear. Germline CDR1 reads SGHTA; CDR2 reads FQGNSA. Between the trimmed V and J ends, which lost 5 bases and 4 bases, there was a span of 17 bases. This CDR3 is built from 15 residues. CDR3 DNA sequence: TGTGCCAGCAGCCCGGATTTTCGGGGAGGCTATGGCTACACCTTC. It codes for CASSPDFRGGYGYTF.

The sample holds a few counts of this clonotype. The chain couples TRBV12-5 to TRBJ1-5, with D uncertain. V was cut by 1 base and J by 4 bases, with 8 bases left in between. This CDR3 region has 14 residues. The germline V gene encodes CDR1 LGHNT and CDR2 FRNRAP. The CDR3 region is CASGLGGRNQPQHF. The CDR3 bases are TGTGCTAGTGGTTTGGGTGGGAGGAATCAGCCCCAGCATTTT.

This clonotype was detected ten times or more. V is TRBV11-2 and J is TRBJ2-1; 9 bases agree with TRBD2. V trimming: 2 bases; J trimming: 13 bases; junction bases outside the gene matches: 12. The CDR3 is made up of 15 amino acids. Germline CDR1 reads SGHAT; CDR2 reads FQNNGV. The CDR3 coding sequence is TGTGCCAGCAGCTTACTAGCGGGGCCCCAAGAGACCCAGTTCTTC. Its translation: CASSLLAGPQETQFF.

In this sample, this clonotype is medium-sized. The chain recombines TRBV6-1 with TRBJ2-3; 10 nucleotides line up with TRBD2. J was trimmed by 0 bases and V by 5 bases; bases with no gene match: 8. Germline loops: CDR1 MNHNS, CDR2 SASEGT. The CDR3 covers 17 residues. The CDR3 bases are TGTGCCAGCAGTTCTAGCGGGGGCACCCTCAGCACAGATACGCAGTATTTT. This codes for CASSSSGGTLSTDTQYF.

This clonotype has at least ten counts. The chain has TRBV6-1 and TRBJ2-1; TRBD1 might be the D (6 bases). Matching the DNA end better, TRBJ2-5 makes the J call doubtful. Germline values: CDR1 MNHNS, CDR2 SASEGT. CDR3 length: 15 residues. CDR3 sequence (DNA): TGTGCCAGCAGTCTGCCAACAGGGTTGGAAGAGACCCAGTACTTC. As protein: CASSLPTGLEETQYF.

This clonotype is medium-sized by share. The V gene is TRBV7-6, the J gene TRBJ2-1; a weak D match, TRBD1 (6 bases). The length of the CDR3 is 14 residues. V lost 3 bases, J lost 10 bases, and 16 bases lay in between. Germline lookup yields CDR1 SGHVS and CDR2 FNYEAQ. CDR3 sequence reads: CASSLGAGANEQFF. CDR3 in DNA: TGTGCCAGCAGCTTGGGGGCAGGGGCAAACGAGCAGTTCTTC.

The gene calls are TRBV6-5 and TRBJ2-1; D may be TRBD1 or TRBD2 (5 bases each). Trimming cost V 4 bases and J 10 bases, with 14 bases left between them. The CDR3 length is 13 residues. CDR1 is MNHEY and CDR2 is SVGAGI in the germline V gene. CDR3 amino acids: CASSSGRFYEQFF. In DNA form, the CDR3 reads TGTGCCAGCAGTTCGGGACGATTTTACGAGCAGTTCTTC.

Relative to its sample, this clonotype is medium-sized. The V and J genes are TRBV7-2 and TRBJ2-1; D possibly corresponds to TRBD1 (6 bases). V was pared by 1 base and J by 13 bases, with 20 bases between. This CDR3 contains 15 residues. The germline CDR1 and CDR2 sequences are SGHTA and FQGNSA. In DNA, the CDR3 is TGTGCCAGCAGCTTAGGGGGACATCAAGGGGAGACCCAGTTCTTC. It yields the protein CASSLGGHQGETQFF.

The rearrangement joins TRBV7-2 to TRBJ2-7; D is uncertain. The J call may be faulty, since TRBJ2-1 better matches the DNA end. CDR1 is SGHTA and CDR2 is FQGNSA in the germline V gene. This CDR3 contains 13 residues. Here the CDR3 DNA reads TGTGCCAGCAGCTTAGGGCCGGCGGATGAGCAGTTCTTC. Its translation: CASSLGPADEQFF.

The chain employs TRBV6-1 and TRBJ2-1; TRBD2 matches at 10 bases. CDR1 is MNHNS, CDR2 SASEGT, per germline. The CDR3 runs 16 residues. The junction had 8 bases not matched to a gene; V was cut back by 4 bases and J by 5 bases. The CDR3 protein is CASSALSGRAHNEQFF. The DNA for the CDR3 is TGTGCCAGCAGTGCCCTGAGCGGGAGGGCCCACAATGAGCAGTTCTTC.

Sample share makes this clonotype medium-sized. The chain employs TRBV11-1 and TRBJ2-5; 7 nucleotides agree with TRBD1. With V trimmed by 5 bases and J by 5 bases, 8 bases remained unmatched. This CDR3 region has 14 residues. Per germline, CDR1 SGHAT and CDR2 FQDESV (reference sequence). The DNA of the CDR3 is TGTGCCAGCAGCAGAAGGGGGCCTTGGGAGACCCAGTACTTC. Its protein product is CASSRRGPWETQYF.